This TCR beta chain is drawn from a study of T cell responses to AZD1222 COVID-19 vaccine. Study findings and constraints: Reportedly, nearly half of unique spike TCRs recognized epitopes outside B.1.351/B.1.1.7 mutations.

CDR3 length equals 16 residues. Trimming left V 0 bases short and J 10 bases short, with 18 bases between. CDR1 is MGHRA and CDR2 is YSYEKL in the germline V gene. Produced via immunoSEQ multiplex PCR; TCRdb's table is partial and in-frame only. This table has 120,000 or so clones, 75% to 90% appearing once. About this clone: The antigen is not known.

This material consisted of peripheral blood, taken on day 0 of AZD1222 vaccination. V is TRBV4-1 and J is TRBJ1-4; D gene ambiguous. The receptor was derived from an adult in good health. The CDR3 is CASSQDLGQVGGKLFF. The CDR3 DNA sequence: TGCGCCAGCAGCCAAGACTTAGGGCAGGTTGGTGGAAAACTGTTTTTT.